Described below is a single TCR beta chain sequence and its context. Its antigen is unknown. No per-base quality is available; no much larger clone lies one base away. Collaborating institutions collected whole blood in K2EDTA tubes following their own protocols. For TCRbeta analysis, collaborators shipped samples as frozen whole blood, isolated PBMCs, or DNA extracted from either of those sample types. TCRbeta CDR3 regions were amplified from genomic DNA by means of the immunoSEQ Assay, a bias-controlled multiplex PCR. The source study handled its data this way. Nucleated cell counts per sample were estimated from amplification of reference gene primers within the assay. To quantify the absolute abundance of each unique TCRbeta CDR3 rearrangement, sequence reads were collapsed and filtered. Productive Simpson clonality was computed per sample as the square root of Simpson's diversity index over productive rearrangements. Sourced from immuneACCESS, this table was stored by TCRdb with only in-frame sequences that have V and J called. A share of the clones is absent; for the studies checked, an unresolved V gene accounts for under half, and the remainder has no known explanation. For V, J and clone size, that table is used; D and trimming come from the DNA. The sample table contains roughly 220,000 clones; only one count was recorded for roughly four fifths of them. The ten largest clones add up to 2% to 2.5% of the sample.

The sample originates from a study of blood T cell repertoires in COVID-19 (dated by TCRdb to 2019 to 2021). Turning to the overall study: Samples covering the acute and convalescent phases of COVID-19 were provided by collaborators in the United States, Italy and Spain. The material from the prospective study consisted of cDNA or gDNA derived from T cells, B-cell-depleted T cells, or PBMCs. Subjects who had been exposed to COVID-19, were actively infected with it, or had recovered from it provided the deeply sampled blood TCRbeta repertoires that made up the dataset. A freely available public database, intended as a resource for researchers studying the immune response to SARS-CoV-2, is where the repertoires were released. Samples were obtained from the ongoing ImmuneRACE study (first 160 participants) and from about 1,300 subjects provided by 6 global collaborators. Sample metadata almost always included a de-identified subject ID, COVID-19 status, age in years and sex. Where available, HLA class I and class II types were taken from metadata supplied by the sample provider and were not determined by assay-based typing.

The germline V gene gives CDR1 as ENHRY and CDR2 as SYGVKD. The trim is 7 bases for V and 4 bases for J, with a gap of 13 bases between the germline ends. From cysteine to phenylalanine, the CDR3 is 13 amino acids long. This entry keeps only the CDR3 DNA: 39 bases, framed from base 1. Broad study findings and their caveats: The quantity of clinical and demographic metadata differed by source and by participant and was supplied without curation.

The TCR sequence derives from a woman aged 55-70 years with acute or convalescent COVID-19. The chain is encoded by TRBV10-3 joined to TRBJ2-5; a tentative D match to TRBD2 spans 7 bases. Sequenced sample: peripheral blood. The nucleotide sequence is given as TGTGCCATCAAGGGGGGGCCGGGAGAGACCCAGTACTTC. Protein translation: CAIKGGPGETQYF.